The rows below give T cell receptor beta chains drawn from one sample of a study of CD8 T cells in ankylosing spondylitis. TCRdb independently ran MiXCR on the 5' RACE reads; one entry per CDR3 protein. The repertoire holds 250,000 or so distinct CDR3 sequences, with about a sixth as singletons. Sample: blood, either unsorted or a sorted T cell fraction (not recorded which). These receptors all stem from a male donor with ankylosing spondylitis or in good health (not recorded which). Both conserved end residues are part of each CDR3. The D gene is left open where the match is weak. A row's size may be missing; if present it is once, few, many or a size class.

d_gene,abundance,j_gene,v_gene,CDR3aa,CDR3nt
.,many,TRBJ2-3,TRBV10-2,CASSEGWEIDDTQYF,TGCGCCAGCAGTGAGGGGTGGGAGATCGACGATACGCAGTATTTT
.,many,TRBJ2-1,TRBV10-2,CASSDTSGSYNEQFF,TGCGCCAGCAGTGACACGAGCGGCTCCTACAATGAGCAGTTCTTC
.,few,TRBJ1-1,TRBV6-1,CASNLVWGGATEAFF,TGTGCCAGCAATCTGGTTTGGGGGGGCGCGACTGAAGCTTTCTTT
.,few,TRBJ1-5,TRBV6-5,CASSYTQGSQPQHF,TGTGCCAGCAGTTACACGCAAGGGTCTCAGCCCCAGCATTTT
TRBD1,.,TRBJ1-1,TRBV5-1,CASSLAGTGGTNTEAFF,TGCGCCAGCAGCTTGGCAGGGACAGGGGGAACTAACACTGAAGCTTTCTTT
.,many,TRBJ2-1,TRBV9,CASSQGGGRYNNEQFF,TGTGCCAGCAGCCAGGGGGGCGGGAGATATAACAATGAGCAGTTCTTC
TRBD1,.,TRBJ2-7,TRBV10-2,CASSPVRGPLLDF,TGCGCCAGCAGTCCGGTCAGGGGGCCCCTTTTGGACTTC
.,many,TRBJ2-5,TRBV20-1,CSAKSAEETQYF,TGCAGTGCCAAGTCAGCGGAAGAGACCCAGTACTTC
TRBD2,.,TRBJ2-2,TRBV7-8,CASSIRLAGGYMELFF,TGTGCCAGCAGCATCAGACTAGCGGGAGGCTATATGGAGCTGTTTTTT
.,.,TRBJ2-2,TRBV29-1,CSVAGFSGELFF,TGCAGCGTTGCGGGGTTCTCCGGGGAGCTGTTTTTT
.,many,TRBJ2-7,TRBV7-9,CASSLDLGEQYF,TGTGCCAGCAGCCTGGACTTGGGGGAGCAGTACTTC
.,.,TRBJ1-4,TRBV20-1,CSAKWGLSNEKLFF,TGCAGTGCTAAGTGGGGACTTAGTAATGAAAAACTGTTTTTT
TRBD1,.,TRBJ2-2,TRBV9,CASSDPDRGVAGELFF,TGTGCCAGCAGCGATCCGGACAGGGGGGTCGCCGGGGAGCTGTTTTTT